The source of this TCR beta chain is a study of T cell responses to AZD1222 COVID-19 vaccine. Study-level points and caveats: Close to half of all spike-specific TCRs reportedly target regions of the variants that are unmutated. Spike-spanning, vaccine-associated CD4 TCRs were dominant at 160-218 and 743-854. The sample set comprised mostly white British donors with more females, and clonal diversity was possibly underestimated. Spike-specific TCRs gained breadth and depth after people received two AZD1222 doses.

TCRdb keeps only in-frame clones here, not all; method: immunoSEQ multiplex PCR. Counted here are roughly 150,000 clones, about 90% occurring once; the ten biggest clones make up approximately 1.1%. CDR3 length equals 15 residues. V lost 5 bases and J lost 1, with 14 bases in between. Per germline, CDR1 PRHDT and CDR2 FYEKMQ (reference sequence). As regards this clone: The antigen is undetermined.

This receptor was identified in an adult who received the AZD1222 COVID-19 vaccine. The material was peripheral blood, obtained 28 days after the second AZD1222 dose. V and J are TRBV13 and TRBJ1-1; no clear D gene. CDR3 sequence: CASSGMREGNTEAFF. The CDR3 DNA reads TGTGCCAGCAGCGGAATGAGGGAGGGGAACACTGAAGCTTTCTTT. The full variable domain, its missing parts supplied by reference TRBV13 and TRBJ1-1, is AAGVIQSPRHLIKEKRETATLKCYPIPRHDTVYWYQQGPGQDPQFLISFYEKMQSDKGSIPDRFSAQQFSDYHSELNMSSLELGDSALYFCASSGMREGNTEAFFGQGTRLTVV.